This entry lists 21 T cell receptor beta chains sequenced from one sample in a study of T-cell reconstitution after alpha-beta-depleted transplantation in children. Unique molecular identifiers were used in preparing the TCRbeta library. TCRdb reprocessed the PCR reads with MiXCR, giving one entry per CDR3 protein. The sample contains 550,000 to 600,000 distinct CDR3 sequences, 23% of which appear only once. Sequenced here: PBMCs, mostly from graft donor cells, sampled 360 days after TCRalphabeta/CD19-depleted stem cell transplant. The source is a boy under three years old who had a stem cell transplant for acute myeloid leukemia, so the T cells may come from the graft donor.

The J gene is TRBJ2-5, the V gene TRBV20-1; either TRBD1 or TRBD2 may fit D (7 bases each). The CDR3 totals 15 residues. CDR1 is DFQATT, CDR2 SNEGSKA, per germline (reference sequence). Trimming cost V 6 bases and J 3 bases, with 20 bases left between them. Here the CDR3 DNA reads TGCAGTGCAGGGGGCGGAGCGGGGAAAAAAGAGACCCAGTACTTC. It is translated as CSAGGGAGKKETQYF.

The table lists this clonotype with a few counts. The chain combines TRBV20-1 with TRBJ2-1; TRBD1 aligns across 7 bases. The CDR3 sequence is 14 residues long. V gave up 6 bases and J gave up 3 bases; unmatched junction bases: 8. CDR1 and CDR2 from the germline V gene are DFQATT and SNEGSKA (reference sequence). The CDR3, as DNA: TGCAGTGCCAACCCCGGGACAGTCTACAATGAGCAGTTCTTC. Translating it yields CSANPGTVYNEQFF.

This clonotype was seen more than once but under ten times. This rearrangement joins TRBV28 to TRBJ2-7; D remains unclear. CDR1 and CDR2 from the germline V gene are MDHEN and SYDVKM. The CDR3 contains 13 residues. The V end was cut by 5 bases, the J end by 3 bases, with 11 bases between. This CDR3 is CASSRTLDYEQYF. CDR3 nucleotide sequence: TGTGCCAGCAGTCGGACCTTAGACTACGAGCAGTACTTC.

This clonotype was picked up a small number of times. DNA for the CDR3: TGCAGTGCTCACAAACTAGCGGGGGGCCTACTAGGAGAGACCCAGTACTTC. Residues: CSAHKLAGGLLGETQYF. The chain carries TRBV20-1 and TRBJ2-5; 12 bases are shared with TRBD2. With 5 bases clipped from V and 4 bases from J, the junction kept 14 bases outside the gene matches. Germline CDR1 and CDR2: DFQATT and SNEGSKA (reference sequence). The CDR3 loop spans 17 amino acids.

This chain uses TRBV12-3 or TRBV12-4 with TRBJ1-2; no clear D. V shed 5 bases and J shed 6 bases, with 13 bases lying between them. CDR3 length: 13 residues. The CDR3 protein is CASSQTSGDGYTF. DNA of the CDR3: TGTGCCAGCAGTCAGACAAGCGGCGATGGCTACACCTTC.

This clonotype was seen at least ten times. The rearrangement links TRBV11-3 to TRBJ2-5; D uncertain. Germline CDR1 SGHNT, CDR2 YENEEA. The CDR3 consists of 16 residues. Trimming cost V 1 base and J 5 bases, with 17 bases left between them. This chain's CDR3 is CASSLVPYRGAETQYF. CDR3 DNA sequence: TGTGCCAGCAGCTTAGTCCCGTACAGAGGAGCGGAGACCCAGTACTTC.

This clonotype was recorded a few times. This chain joins TRBV10-3 and TRBJ1-6; 10 bases agree with TRBD1. The CDR3 is 17 residues long. J gave up 0 bases and V 9 bases, and 8 bases lay outside the gene matches. CDR1 and CDR2 (germline): ENHRY, SYGVKD. The DNA for the CDR3 is TGTGCCATACGGGACAGGGGTGTCAGCTCCTATAATTCACCCCTCCACTTT. Residues: CAIRDRGVSSYNSPLHF.

This clonotype was picked up a small number of times. The chain carries TRBV12-3 or TRBV12-4 and TRBJ1-5, with D hard to call. Trimming cost V 3 bases and J 7 bases, with 13 bases left between them. The CDR3 runs to 14 residues. CDR3 region: CASSFFPVTQPQHF. Written as DNA, the CDR3 is TGTGCCAGCAGTTTTTTCCCGGTAACCCAGCCCCAGCATTTT.

The table lists this clonotype with many counts. This sequence joins TRBV6-2 or TRBV6-3 and TRBJ2-4; D call uncertain. CDR3 length equals 12 residues. V gave up 8 bases and J gave up 9 bases, with 14 bases separating them. The germline CDR1 and CDR2 sequences are MNHEY and SVGEGT. Here the CDR3 reads CASHGSFGIQYF. The CDR3 nucleotides read TGTGCCAGCCATGGTAGTTTTGGCATTCAGTACTTC.

This clonotype was observed at least ten times. This chain joins TRBV29-1 and TRBJ2-6, with a weak D call TRBD1 (5 bases). Germline V CDR1 and CDR2: SQVTM, ANQGSEA. This CDR3 has 15 amino acids. Trimming removed 3 bases at V and 1 base at J, with 10 bases between. The CDR3 coding sequence is TGCAGCGTTGAGGGGAAGGGGTCTGGGGCCAACGTCCTGACTTTC. Its translation: CSVEGKGSGANVLTF.

This clonotype was detected ten times or more. The chain combines TRBV12-3 or TRBV12-4 with TRBJ1-1, with D hard to call. Trimming pared 5 bases from V and 1 base from J, leaving 11 bases between. The CDR3 extends over 14 amino acids. The CDR3 coding sequence is TGTGCCAGCAGTCCGGCCGGGCGGAACACTGAAGCTTTCTTT. Translating gives CASSPAGRNTEAFF.

The rearrangement joins TRBV20-1 to TRBJ2-7; either TRBD1 or TRBD2 may fit D (5 bases each). From germline, CDR1 is DFQATT and CDR2 SNEGSKA (reference sequence). Trimming left V 0 bases short and J 4 bases short, with 13 bases between. CDR3 length: 14 residues. The CDR3 DNA follows: TGCAGTGCTAGAGAGCCTAGCAGGGTATACGAGCAGTACTTC. This codes for CSAREPSRVYEQYF.

This clonotype occurred a few times. This chain joins TRBV20-1 and TRBJ2-1; D is ambiguous. Trimming cost V 3 bases and J 0 bases, with 9 bases left between them. The CDR3 runs 14 residues. Germline CDR1 is DFQATT and CDR2 is SNEGSKA (reference sequence). The CDR3: CSARGFSSYNEQFF. In DNA, the CDR3 is TGCAGTGCTAGGGGGTTTAGCTCCTACAATGAGCAGTTCTTC.

This clonotype turned up a few times. The V and J genes are TRBV29-1 and TRBJ1-1; tentative D call: TRBD1 (5 bases). The V gene lost 6 bases and the J gene lost 1 base, with 12 bases spanning the gap. This CDR3 region has 13 residues. Germline loops: CDR1 SQVTM, CDR2 ANQGSEA. The CDR3 DNA follows: TGCAGCGTCAACAGGCTGGGGAACACTGAAGCTTTCTTT. It specifies CSVNRLGNTEAFF. The variable domain in full, with the rest retrieved from reference TRBV29-1 and TRBJ1-1, is SAVISQKPSRDICQRGTSLTIQCQVDSQVTMMFWYRQQPGQSLTLIATANQGSEATYESGFVIDKFPISRPNLTFSTLTVSNMSPEDSSIYLCSVNRLGNTEAFFGQGTRLTVV.

This clonotype was recorded at least ten times. V usage is TRBV20-1 and J usage is TRBJ2-1; D is possibly TRBD1 (6 bases). This CDR3 is 14 amino acids long. The germline V and J ends were trimmed by 5 bases and 6 bases, with 17 bases remaining between them. The germline gives CDR1 DFQATT, CDR2 SNEGSKA (reference sequence). In DNA form, the CDR3 reads TGCAGTGCTCCTTGGGCAGGGGCTCCCAATGAGCAGTTCTTC. Translated, it gives CSAPWAGAPNEQFF.

A few counts support this clonotype. One end of the junction varies from germline; a read error may be responsible. The V and J genes are TRBV5-1 and TRBJ2-5, with 9 positions matching TRBD1. There are 14 residues in the CDR3. From germline, CDR1 is SGHRS and CDR2 YFSETQ. The CDR3 sequence is CASSLDRGGETQYF. DNA for the CDR3: TGTGCCAGCAGTTTGGACAGGGGCGGAGAGACCCAGTACTTC.

In this sample, this clonotype turned up a few times. This chain joins TRBV5-5 and TRBJ1-1; the D gene is possibly TRBD1 (5 bases). Trimming stripped 2 bases from V and 0 bases from J, with 14 bases between. The CDR3 spans 16 residues. Germline V CDR1 and CDR2: SGHKS, YYEKEE (reference sequence). The chain's CDR3 is CASSFTVQDMNTEAFF. The CDR3 DNA reads as TGTGCCAGCAGCTTTACAGTACAGGACATGAACACTGAAGCTTTCTTT.

The chain recombines TRBV13 with TRBJ1-5; D is possibly TRBD1 (6 bases). Germline lookup yields CDR1 PRHDT and CDR2 FYEKMQ (reference sequence). The CDR3 runs to 16 residues. V was cut by 0 bases and J by 6 bases, with 15 bases left in between. CDR3 in amino acids: CASSLGRQDVSQPQHF. CDR3 coding DNA: TGTGCCAGCAGCTTAGGAAGACAGGACGTAAGTCAGCCCCAGCATTTT.

V gene TRBV7-2 combines with J gene TRBJ2-7, with a tentative D call TRBD1 (6 bases). Germline V gene data show CDR1 as SGHTA and CDR2 as FQGNSA. V lost 8 bases and J 2 bases, leaving 13 bases between the germline ends. The CDR3 loop spans 13 amino acids. CDR3 protein: CASRGTGTYEQYF. For the CDR3, the DNA is TGTGCCAGCCGAGGAACAGGGACCTACGAGCAGTACTTC.

This clonotype has just a few counts. This chain uses TRBV5-6 with TRBJ2-2; D gene uncertain. The CDR3 covers 14 residues. Germline V gene lookup returns CDR1 SGHDT and CDR2 YYEEEE. V lost 2 bases and J lost 6, with 11 bases in between. Here the CDR3 DNA reads TGTGCCAGCAGCTTCTCGCTAGATCCCGGGGAGCTGTTTTTT. As protein: CASSFSLDPGELFF.

The J gene is TRBJ1-2, the V gene TRBV7-2, with D uncertain. The CDR3 length is 12 residues. Trimming removed 5 bases from V and 8 bases from J, with 12 bases in between. Per germline, CDR1 SGHTA and CDR2 FQGNSA. CDR3 in DNA: TGTGCCAGCAGCCCCGGTCTAGAGGGCTACACCTTC. This sequence encodes CASSPGLEGYTF.